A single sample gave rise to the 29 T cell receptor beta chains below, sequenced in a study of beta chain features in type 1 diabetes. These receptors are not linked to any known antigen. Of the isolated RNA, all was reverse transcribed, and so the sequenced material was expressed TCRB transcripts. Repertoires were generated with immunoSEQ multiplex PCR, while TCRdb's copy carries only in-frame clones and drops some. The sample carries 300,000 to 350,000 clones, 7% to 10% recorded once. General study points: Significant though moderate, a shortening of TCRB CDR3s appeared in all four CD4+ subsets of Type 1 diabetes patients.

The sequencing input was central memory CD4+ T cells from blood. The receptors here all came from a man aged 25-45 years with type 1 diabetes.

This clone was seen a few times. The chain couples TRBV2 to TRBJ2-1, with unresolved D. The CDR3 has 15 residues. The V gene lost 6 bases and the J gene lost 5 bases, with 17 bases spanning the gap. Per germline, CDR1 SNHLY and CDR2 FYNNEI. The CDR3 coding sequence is TGTGCCAGCAGGGCCCGAACCGACCGAAACAATGAGCAGTTCTTC. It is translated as CASRARTDRNNEQFF. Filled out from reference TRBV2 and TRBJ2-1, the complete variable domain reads EPEVTQTPSHQVTQMGQEVILRCVPISNHLYFYWYRQILGQKVEFLVSFYNNEISEKSEIFDDQFSVERPDGSNFTLKIRSTKLEDSAMYFCASRARTDRNNEQFFGPGTRLTVL.

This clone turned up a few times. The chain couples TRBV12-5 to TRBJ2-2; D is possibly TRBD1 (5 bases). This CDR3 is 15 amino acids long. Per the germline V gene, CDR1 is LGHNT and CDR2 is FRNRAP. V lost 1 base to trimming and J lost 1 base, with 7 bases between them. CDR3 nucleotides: TGTGCTAGTGGTTTGGACAGGCTGAACACCGGGGAGCTGTTTTTT. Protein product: CASGLDRLNTGELFF. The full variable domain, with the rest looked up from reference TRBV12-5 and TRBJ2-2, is DARVTQTPRHKVTEMGQEVTMRCQPILGHNTVFWYRQTMMQGLELLAYFRNRAPLDDSGMPKDRFSAEMPDATLATLKIQPSEPRDSAVYFCASGLDRLNTGELFFGEGSRLTVL.

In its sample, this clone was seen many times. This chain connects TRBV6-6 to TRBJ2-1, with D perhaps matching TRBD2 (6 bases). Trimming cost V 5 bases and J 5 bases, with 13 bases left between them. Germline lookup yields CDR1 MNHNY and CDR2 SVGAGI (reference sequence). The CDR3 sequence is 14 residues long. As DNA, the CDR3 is TGTGCCAGCAGTGCGGGGACGGGGGACAATGAGCAGTTCTTC. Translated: CASSAGTGDNEQFF.

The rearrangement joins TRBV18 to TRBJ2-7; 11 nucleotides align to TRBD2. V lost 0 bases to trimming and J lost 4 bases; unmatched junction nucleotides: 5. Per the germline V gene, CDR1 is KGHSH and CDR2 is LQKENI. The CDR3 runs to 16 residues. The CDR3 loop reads CASSPPIAGGLYEQYF. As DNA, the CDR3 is TGTGCCAGCTCACCACCAATAGCGGGGGGGCTTTACGAGCAGTACTTC.

The CDR3 sequence is CATSREGLSYNEQFF. The CDR3 DNA is TGTGCCACCAGCAGGGAGGGACTATCCTACAATGAGCAGTTCTTC. This chain connects TRBV15 to TRBJ2-1; 7 bases line up with TRBD2. V shed 3 bases and J 1 base; nucleotides not matched to a gene: 3. In germline, CDR1 is LNHNV, CDR2 YYDKDF (reference sequence). This CDR3 region has 15 residues. The variable domain in full, with the rest retrieved from reference TRBV15 and TRBJ2-1, is DAMVIQNPRYQVTQFGKPVTLSCSQTLNHNVMYWYQQKSSQAPKLLFHYYDKDFNNEADTPDNFQSRRPNTSFCFLDIRSPGLGDTAMYLCATSREGLSYNEQFFGPGTRLTVL.

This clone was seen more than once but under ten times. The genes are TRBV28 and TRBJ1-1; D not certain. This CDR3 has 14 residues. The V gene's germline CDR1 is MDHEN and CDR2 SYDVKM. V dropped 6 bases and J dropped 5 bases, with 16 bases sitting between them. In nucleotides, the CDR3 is TGTGCCAGCAGCCTCACACGGACGGGGACTGAAGCTTTCTTT. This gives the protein CASSLTRTGTEAFF.

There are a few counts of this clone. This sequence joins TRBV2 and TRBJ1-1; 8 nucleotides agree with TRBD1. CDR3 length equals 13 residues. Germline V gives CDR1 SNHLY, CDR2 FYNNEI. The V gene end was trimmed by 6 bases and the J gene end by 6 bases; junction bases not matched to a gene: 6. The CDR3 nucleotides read TGTGCCAGCAGATCTGACAGGGGCGCTGAAGCTTTCTTT. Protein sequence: CASRSDRGAEAFF.

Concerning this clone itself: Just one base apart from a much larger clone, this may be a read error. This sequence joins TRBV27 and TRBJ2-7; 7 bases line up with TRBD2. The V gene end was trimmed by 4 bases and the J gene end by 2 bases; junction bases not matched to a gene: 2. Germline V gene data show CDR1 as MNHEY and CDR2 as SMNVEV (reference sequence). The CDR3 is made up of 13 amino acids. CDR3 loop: CASSSGGTYEQYF. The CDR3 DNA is TGTGCCAGCAGTTCGGGGGGAACCTACGAGCAGTACTTC.

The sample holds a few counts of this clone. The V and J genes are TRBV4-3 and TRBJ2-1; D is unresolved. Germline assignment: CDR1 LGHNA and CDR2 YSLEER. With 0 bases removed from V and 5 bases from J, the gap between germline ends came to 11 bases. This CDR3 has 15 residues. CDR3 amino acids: CASSQDSLEDNEQFF. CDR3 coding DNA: TGCGCCAGCAGCCAAGATTCTTTAGAAGACAATGAGCAGTTCTTC.

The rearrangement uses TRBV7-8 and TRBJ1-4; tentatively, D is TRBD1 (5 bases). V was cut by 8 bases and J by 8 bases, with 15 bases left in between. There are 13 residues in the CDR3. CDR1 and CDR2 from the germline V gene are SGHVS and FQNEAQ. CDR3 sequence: CASQKEGTEKLFF. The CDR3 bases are TGTGCCAGCCAAAAGGAGGGGACGGAAAAACTGTTTTTT.

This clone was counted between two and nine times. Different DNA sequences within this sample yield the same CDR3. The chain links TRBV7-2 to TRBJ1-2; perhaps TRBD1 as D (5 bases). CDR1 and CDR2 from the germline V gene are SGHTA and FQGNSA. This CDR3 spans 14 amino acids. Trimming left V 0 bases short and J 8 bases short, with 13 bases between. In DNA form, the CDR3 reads TGTGCCAGCAGCTTAGCAGGGCAGGGCGACGGCTACACCTTC. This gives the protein CASSLAGQGDGYTF. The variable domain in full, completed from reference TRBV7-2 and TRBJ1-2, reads GAGVSQSPSNKVTEKGKDVELRCDPISGHTALYWYRQSLGQGLEFLIYFQGNSAPDKSGLPSDRFSAERTGGSVSTLTIQRTQQEDSAVYLCASSLAGQGDGYTFGSGTRLTVV.

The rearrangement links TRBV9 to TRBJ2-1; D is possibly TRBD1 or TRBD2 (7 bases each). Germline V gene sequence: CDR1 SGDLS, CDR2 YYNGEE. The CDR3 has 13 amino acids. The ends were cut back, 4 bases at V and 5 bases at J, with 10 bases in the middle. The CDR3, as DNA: TGTGCCAGCAGCCCAGGGGGGGACAATGAGCAGTTCTTC. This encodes CASSPGGDNEQFF.

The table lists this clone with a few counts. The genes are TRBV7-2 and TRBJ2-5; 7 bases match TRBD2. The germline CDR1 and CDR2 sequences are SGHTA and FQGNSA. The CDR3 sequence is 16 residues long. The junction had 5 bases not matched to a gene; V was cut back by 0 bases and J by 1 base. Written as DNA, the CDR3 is TGTGCCAGCAGCTTAGCGTCGACTAGCCTCCAAGAGACCCAGTACTTC. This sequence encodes CASSLASTSLQETQYF.

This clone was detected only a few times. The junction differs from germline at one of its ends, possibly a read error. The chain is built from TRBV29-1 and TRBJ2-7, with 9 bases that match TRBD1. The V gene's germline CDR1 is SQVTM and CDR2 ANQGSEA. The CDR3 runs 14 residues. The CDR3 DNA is TGCAGCGTTAAAGACAGGGGGGAGTTCGGCGAGCAGTACTTC. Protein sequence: CSVKDRGEFGEQYF.

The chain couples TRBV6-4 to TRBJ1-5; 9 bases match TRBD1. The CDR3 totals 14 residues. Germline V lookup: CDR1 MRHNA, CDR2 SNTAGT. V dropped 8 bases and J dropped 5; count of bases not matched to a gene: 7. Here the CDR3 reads CASDGQGRDQPQHF. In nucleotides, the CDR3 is TGTGCCAGCGACGGACAGGGGAGGGATCAGCCCCAGCATTTT.

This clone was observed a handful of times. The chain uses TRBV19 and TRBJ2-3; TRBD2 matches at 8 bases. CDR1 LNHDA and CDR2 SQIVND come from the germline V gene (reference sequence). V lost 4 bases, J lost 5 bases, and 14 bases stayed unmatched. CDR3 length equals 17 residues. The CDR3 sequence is CASSTHYQAGDRDTQYF. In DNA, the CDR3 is TGTGCCAGTAGTACACACTACCAAGCGGGGGATAGAGATACGCAGTATTTT.

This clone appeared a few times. CDR3 nucleotides: TGTGCCAGCAGGGCCGGGACTTCCTATGGCTACACCTTC. It encodes CASRAGTSYGYTF. V is TRBV6-5 and J is TRBJ1-2, with D perhaps matching TRBD1 (5 bases). From germline, CDR1 is MNHEY and CDR2 SVGAGI. This CDR3 comprises 13 residues. V dropped 6 bases and J dropped 4 bases, with 12 bases sitting between them.

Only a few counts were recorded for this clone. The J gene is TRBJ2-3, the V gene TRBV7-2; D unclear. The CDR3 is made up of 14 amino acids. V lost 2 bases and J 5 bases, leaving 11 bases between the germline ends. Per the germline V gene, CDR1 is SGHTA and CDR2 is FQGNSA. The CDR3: CASSLTYSLDTQYF. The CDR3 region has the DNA TGTGCCAGCAGCTTAACGTACAGCCTAGATACGCAGTATTTT.

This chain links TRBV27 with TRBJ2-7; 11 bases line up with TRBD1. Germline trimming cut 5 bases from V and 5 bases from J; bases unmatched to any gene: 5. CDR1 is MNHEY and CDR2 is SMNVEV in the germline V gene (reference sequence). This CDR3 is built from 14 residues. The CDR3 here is CASSPRDRGNEQYF. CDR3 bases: TGTGCCAGCAGTCCGCGGGACAGGGGGAACGAGCAGTACTTC.

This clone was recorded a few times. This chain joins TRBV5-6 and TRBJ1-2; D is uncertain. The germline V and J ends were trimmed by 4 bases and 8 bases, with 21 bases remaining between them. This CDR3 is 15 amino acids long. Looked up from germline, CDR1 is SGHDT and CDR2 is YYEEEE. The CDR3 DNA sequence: TGTGCCAGCAGCCCGGGCGTTGCGGCGAGGATCGGCTACACCTTC. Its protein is CASSPGVAARIGYTF.

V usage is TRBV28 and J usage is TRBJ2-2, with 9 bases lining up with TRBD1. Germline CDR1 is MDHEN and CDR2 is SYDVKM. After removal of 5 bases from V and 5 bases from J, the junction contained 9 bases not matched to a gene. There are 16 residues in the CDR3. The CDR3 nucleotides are TGTGCCAGCAGTCTCGAAACAGGGGGCAATACCGGGGAGCTGTTTTTT. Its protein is CASSLETGGNTGELFF.

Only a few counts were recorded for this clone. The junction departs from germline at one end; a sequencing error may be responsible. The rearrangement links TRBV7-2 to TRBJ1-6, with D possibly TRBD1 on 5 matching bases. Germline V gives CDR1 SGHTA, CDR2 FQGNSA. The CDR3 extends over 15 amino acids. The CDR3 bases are TGCGCCAGCAGCCAAGAGGGGTCTCGGATTTCACCCCTCCACTTT. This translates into CASSQEGSRISPLHF.

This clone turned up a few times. CDR3 nucleotide sequence: TGCGCCAGCAGTGCAAACAGGAACACTGAAGCTTTCTTT. Its translation is CASSANRNTEAFF. V usage is TRBV10-1 and J usage is TRBJ1-1; D is ambiguous. Deletions cut 4 bases from V and 1 base from J, with 7 bases between. The CDR3 extends over 13 amino acids. The germline V gene has CDR1 WNHNN and CDR2 SYGVQD (reference sequence).

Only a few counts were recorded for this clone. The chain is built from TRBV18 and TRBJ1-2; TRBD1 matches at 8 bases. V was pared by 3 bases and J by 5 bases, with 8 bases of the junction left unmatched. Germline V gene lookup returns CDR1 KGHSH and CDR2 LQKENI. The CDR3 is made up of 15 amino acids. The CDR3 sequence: CASSPQGASEYGYTF. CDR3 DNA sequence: TGTGCCAGCTCACCCCAGGGGGCGTCGGAGTATGGCTACACCTTC.

In DNA, the CDR3 is TGCGCCAGCAGCCACCCCGGACAGTTTGTCTACGAGCAGTACTTC. Translating it yields CASSHPGQFVYEQYF. The J gene is TRBJ2-7, the V gene TRBV4-1; TRBD1 is a possible D gene (6 bases). CDR3 length: 15 residues. CDR1 is MGHRA, CDR2 YSYEKL, per germline. Trimming shortened V by 3 bases and J by 3 bases, and 15 bases separated the two germline ends.

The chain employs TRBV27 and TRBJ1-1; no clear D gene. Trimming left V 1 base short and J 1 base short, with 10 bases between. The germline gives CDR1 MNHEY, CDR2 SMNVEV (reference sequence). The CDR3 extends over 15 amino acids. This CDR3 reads CASSLFGVGNTEAFF. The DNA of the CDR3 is TGTGCCAGCAGTTTATTCGGGGTGGGGAACACTGAAGCTTTCTTT.

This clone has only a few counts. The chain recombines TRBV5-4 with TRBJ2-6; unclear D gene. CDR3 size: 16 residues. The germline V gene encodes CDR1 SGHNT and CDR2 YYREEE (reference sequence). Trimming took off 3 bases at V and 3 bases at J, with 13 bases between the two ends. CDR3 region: CASSSTWGSGANVLTF. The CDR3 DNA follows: TGTGCCAGCAGCTCTACCTGGGGAAGTGGGGCCAACGTCCTGACTTTC.

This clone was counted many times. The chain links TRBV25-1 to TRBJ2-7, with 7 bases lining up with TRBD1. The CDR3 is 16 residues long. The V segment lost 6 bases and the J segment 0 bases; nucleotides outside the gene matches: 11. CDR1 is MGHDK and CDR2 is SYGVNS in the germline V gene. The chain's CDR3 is CASSKTGARSSYEQYF. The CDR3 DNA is TGTGCCAGCAGCAAAACAGGGGCCAGGAGCTCCTACGAGCAGTACTTC.

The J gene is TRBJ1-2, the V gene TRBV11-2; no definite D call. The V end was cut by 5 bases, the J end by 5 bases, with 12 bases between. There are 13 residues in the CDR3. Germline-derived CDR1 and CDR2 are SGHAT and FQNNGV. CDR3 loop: CASSPNEDYGYTF. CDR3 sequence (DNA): TGTGCCAGCAGCCCCAACGAGGATTATGGCTACACCTTC.